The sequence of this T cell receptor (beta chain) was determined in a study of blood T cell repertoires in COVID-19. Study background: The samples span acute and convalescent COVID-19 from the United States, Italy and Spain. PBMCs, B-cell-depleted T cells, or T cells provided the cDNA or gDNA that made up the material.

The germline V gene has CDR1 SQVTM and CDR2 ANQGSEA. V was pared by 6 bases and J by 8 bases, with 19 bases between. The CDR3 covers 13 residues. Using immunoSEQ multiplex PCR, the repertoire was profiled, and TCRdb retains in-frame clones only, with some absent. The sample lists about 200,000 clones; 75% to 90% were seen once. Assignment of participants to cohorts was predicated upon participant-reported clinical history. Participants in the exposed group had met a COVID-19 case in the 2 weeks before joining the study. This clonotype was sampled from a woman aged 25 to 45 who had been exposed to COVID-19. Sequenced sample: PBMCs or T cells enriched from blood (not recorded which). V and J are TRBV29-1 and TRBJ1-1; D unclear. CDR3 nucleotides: TGCAGCGTCGAACATAGTTTGCCGCGAGAAGCTTTCTTT. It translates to CSVEHSLPREAFF.